This T cell receptor (beta chain) originates from a study of T-cell reconstitution after alpha-beta-depleted transplantation in children. General study points: Several hundred graft clones that had expanded were reportedly the source of alpha-beta T cells about two months after transplant. After one year, T-cell counts and TCRbeta diversity mostly came from new T cells.

The CDR3 sequence is 16 residues long. From germline, CDR1 is SGHTA and CDR2 FQGTGA. V dropped 5 bases and J dropped 8; count of bases not matched to a gene: 15. A note on this clonotype: Its antigen is currently unknown.

Unique molecular identifiers were used in preparing the TCRbeta library. In TCRdb, the PCR reads were re-called with MiXCR into one record per CDR3 protein. The sample carries about 980,000 distinct CDR3 sequences, roughly 29% recorded once. The sample here was PBMCs, mostly from graft donor cells, taken 360 days after TCRalphabeta/CD19-depleted stem cell transplant. V and J are TRBV7-3 and TRBJ1-2; 9 nucleotides align to TRBD1. This clonotype was obtained from a boy under two years old who had a stem cell transplant for SCID, so the T cells may come from the graft donor. CDR3 sequence: CASSQTPGQGFSGYTF. Here the CDR3 DNA reads TGTGCCAGCAGCCAAACCCCGGGACAGGGTTTCTCGGGCTACACCTTC.